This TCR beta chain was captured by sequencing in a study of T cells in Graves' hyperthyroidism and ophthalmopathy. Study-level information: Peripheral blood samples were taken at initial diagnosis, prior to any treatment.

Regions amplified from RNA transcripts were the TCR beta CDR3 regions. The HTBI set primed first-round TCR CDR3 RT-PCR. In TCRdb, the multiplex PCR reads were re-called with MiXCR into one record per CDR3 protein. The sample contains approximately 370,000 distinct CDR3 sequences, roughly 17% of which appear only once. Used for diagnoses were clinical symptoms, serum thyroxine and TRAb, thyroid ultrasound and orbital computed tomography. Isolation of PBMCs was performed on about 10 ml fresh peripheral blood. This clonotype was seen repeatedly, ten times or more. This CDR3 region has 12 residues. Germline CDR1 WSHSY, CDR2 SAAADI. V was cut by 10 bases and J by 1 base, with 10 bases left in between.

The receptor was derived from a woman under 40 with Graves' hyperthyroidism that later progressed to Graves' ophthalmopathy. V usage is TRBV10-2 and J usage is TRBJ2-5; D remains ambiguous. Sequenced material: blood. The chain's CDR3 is CATLGPQETQYF. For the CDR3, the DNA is TGCGCCACCTTGGGCCCCCAAGAGACCCAGTACTTC.